This record looks at one TCR beta chain sequence and its context. No antigen is known for it. No clone much larger than this one lies a single base away; base qualities are absent. The cohort included about 27 patients with locally advanced or metastatic urothelial carcinoma who were treated at Memorial Sloan Kettering on a trial protocol. Peripheral blood mononuclear cells were collected pretreatment and during treatment, with between 1 and 8 total time points per patient. The Qiagen DNeasy Blood extraction kit was used to purify genomic DNA from total PBMCs and from tumor samples. PBMCs were collected pretreatment and during treatment, and were isolated and stored as previously described. V and J lose 0 bases and 7 bases, and a span of 7 bases separates them. The CDR3, from cysteine to phenylalanine, totals 12 residues. Of all the DNA, just the CDR3 is kept, 36 bases in frame from base 1. The germline V gene sets CDR1 to SGHTA and CDR2 to FQGNSA.

To estimate absolute template abundance from read counts, synthetic TCR analog templates were spiked into each PCR. The immunoSEQ assay was used to amplify TCRbeta CDR3 regions from genomic DNA with bias-controlled V and J gene primers. Sequencing of rearranged TCRbeta segments was performed at approximately 20X coverage. The study's own analysis went as follows. Clustering was used to correct sequencing errors, and CDR3s were annotated against IMGT to assign V, D and J genes. Downstream analyses used only productive TCRbeta rearrangements, leaving out any out-of-frame or stop-codon sequences. Clonality was computed as one minus Shannon entropy normalized by the log of the number of unique productive sequences. Clones differing between time points or between blood and tumor were identified by Fisher's exact test with Benjamini-Hochberg correction at adjusted p below 0.01. As stored in TCRdb, this immuneACCESS dataset retains in-frame rearrangements with V and J assigned. A fraction of the clones does not appear; measured against another copy, unresolved V genes explain less than half of the discrepancy, and the remainder lacks a known reason. V, J and clone size derive from that table, while D and trimming were established from the DNA sequence. The sample table contains approximately 80,000 clones; only one count was recorded for about four fifths of them. Clones ranked in the top ten supply around a tenth of the sample.

This sample was included in a study of PD-L1 blockade in urothelial cancer (TCRdb year 2017). Concerning the study at large: Therapy was started in the mid-2010s for all patients, and atezolizumab 1,200 mg was administered intravenously every 3 weeks. Twenty-nine patients had pretreatment blood TCR-seq, 24 had at least one posttreatment blood collection, and 24 had tumor TCR-seq. About 85% of the roughly 29 patients were identified as males with urothelial cancer of bladder origin, and a prior smoking history was reported by 18 of 29 patients. Pretreatment tumor samples and matched peripheral blood, collected serially before and after atezolizumab treatment, underwent TCR sequencing. An ECOG performance status of 0 or 1 was recorded for the patients, and 0 to 3 prior chemotherapy regimens had been received by the patients. Roughly ten patients achieved durable clinical benefit and approximately 20 did not. Blood samples were analyzed at 3 weeks after treatment start (second dose) and at 6 weeks after treatment start. A median of roughly 140,000 T cells and 80,000 to 100,000 unique TCRs was obtained from blood samples, and a median clonality of approximately 0.08 was observed. Durable clinical benefit was defined as a progression-free survival longer than 6 months, and TCR features were additionally tested against progression-free survival and overall survival. In the same patients who had TCR sequencing, pretreatment tumors also underwent whole exome sequencing and RNA sequencing. An exploratory multi-omic analysis was conducted of the somatic, immune and clinical correlates of response to PD-L1 blockade with atezolizumab in urothelial cancer.

General findings and caveats noted by the study authors: At 3 weeks after the start of treatment, tumor-associated TCR clones in peripheral blood had expanded more in patients with durable benefit (n of about 21, p = 0.022). Small sample size (n of about 29) and many exploratory analyses mean the results are intended to be hypothesis-generating. A pretreatment peripheral blood TCR clonality below the median was linked to improved progression-free and overall survival.

Sequencing used PBMCs, obtained around atezolizumab (anti-PD-L1) treatment. The origin of this receptor is a man aged 65-85 years with urothelial cancer. The rearrangement combines TRBV7-2 with TRBJ2-7; no D gene call is confident. The DNA sequence is as follows: TGTGCCAGCAGCTTAGCGGGCCGGGAGCAGTACTTC. Protein translation: CASSLAGREQYF.